Listed below are T cell receptor beta chains from one sample, sequenced in a study of graft-versus-host responses after intestinal transplantation. Assay: immunoSEQ multiplex PCR; the TCRdb copy retains only in-frame clones and omits some. This sample has approximately 10,000 clones, with over 60% found just once. The specimen comprised PBMCs, sampled 494 days after intestinal transplant. The receptors here all came from a human patient who received an intestinal transplant, so some T cells may come from the graft donor. CDR3s include the opening cysteine and the closing phenylalanine or tryptophan. The D gene is left open where the match is weak.

j_call d_call v_call cdr3_aa
TRBJ1-3 - TRBV7-8 CASSTGQNSGNTIYF
TRBJ2-7 - TRBV19 CASGLGYEQYF
TRBJ1-5 TRBD1 TRBV7-9 CASSASGGVASQPQHF
TRBJ1-1 - TRBV28 CASSLTQTEAEAFF
TRBJ2-6 TRBD1 TRBV27 CASSFLSTGVAGANVLTF
TRBJ1-1 - TRBV11-2 CASRGGGQILTEAFF
TRBJ2-7 - TRBV11-3 CASSSGPLIEQYF
TRBJ2-1 TRBD2 TRBV10-3 CAISESDGEGNEQFF
TRBJ2-7 - TRBV7-2 CASIFTWGAYEQYF
TRBJ2-2 - TRBV10-2 CASSERDTGELFF
TRBJ2-1 - TRBV2 CASREQGSSYNEQFF
TRBJ1-1 - TRBV6-6 CASSYSKARNTEAFF
TRBJ1-4 - TRBV18 CASSPAGYPTNEKLFF
TRBJ2-1 - TRBV7-8 CASSQGPMSYNEQFF
TRBJ1-6 - TRBV21-1 CASSKGFSPLHF